Here is one T cell receptor (beta chain) with its context. This clone was counted a single time. Its antigen remains undetermined. No much larger clone exists at a distance of one base, and base qualities are not known. Libraries were constructed by the immunoSEQ multiplex PCR assay. For the multiplex PCR, a mixture combining 60 forward primers for TCR Vbeta segments and 13 reverse primers for TCR Jbeta segments was used. Amplification of the CDR3 region of rearranged TCR beta genes was performed with a multiplex PCR assay on genomic DNA. The Illumina HiSeq System was used to sequence the amplified TCR beta libraries as 87-base-pair reads. Under the source paper's analysis protocol: A later analysis counted about 82 million unique TCR beta chains across the 666 repertoires, and 10 million to 11 million of these chains were shared by at least two donors. Raw reads were error-corrected and collapsed into unique sequences by a nearest-neighbor algorithm in which closely related sequences were merged to remove PCR and sequencing errors. V, D and J gene segments were assigned by aligning CDR3 sequences to IMGT reference sequences. For a sequence to be retained, a match of at least six nucleotides to both a V gene segment and a J gene segment was required. Rearrangements were called productive when the CDR3 lacked stop codons and stayed in frame with V and J; all others were non-productive. Following IMGT convention, CDR3 was defined as the stretch from the second conserved V-encoded cysteine up to the conserved J-encoded phenylalanine. In an earlier analysis of 587 of the donors, sequences lacking an unambiguous match to a single V gene segment were excluded. In an earlier analysis of 587 of the donors, V segments were called functional above 56.7% productive rearrangements and were called segregating when the between-donor standard deviation exceeded 5%. A statistical classification framework was built to diagnose cytomegalovirus status from the catalog of TCR beta chain sequences. V and J gene assignment, in a later analysis, came from comparing TCR nucleotide sequences with IMGT/GENE-DB human TR gene sequences. Using the TCRdist pipeline, a later analysis assigned CDR3 sequences along with most-parsimonious VDJ recombination scenarios. In a later analysis, every TCR beta chain was defined by the combination of its CDR3 amino acid sequence and its V-gene family, and reads without a unique V-gene family were dropped. In a later analysis, 450 to 600 highly shared, low-generation-probability nucleotide sequences were removed to address suspected cross-contamination and a sequencing artifact. In a later analysis, a clonal expansion index was calculated for each public chain from normalized within-repertoire ranks of inferred template counts. A later analysis computed generation probabilities with a VDJ recombination model fitted to out-of-frame rearrangements, and checked the results against IGoR. In a later analysis, TCR-TCR, TCR-HLA and TCR-CMV co-occurrence was scored with hypergeometric tests, and a repertoire-size bias correction was applied to TCR pairs. In a later analysis, false discovery rates were estimated by permuting HLA or CMV assignments 20 times. In a later analysis, co-occurring TCRs were grouped using DBSCAN, with TCRdist sequence similarity added in when clustering inside HLA-allele-positive subsets. Repertoires with fewer than 30,000 or more than 120,000 public chains were left out of co-occurrence clustering, as were roughly five repertoires with anomalous nucleotide sharing. Here the immuneACCESS table is served through TCRdb, limited to in-frame sequences with V and J called. Missing clones are a known gap in these copies; in checked studies unresolved V genes cover under half, and the rest lacks a known reason. The V and J calls and clone size come from that table; D and trimming were worked out from the DNA. For this sample the table gives some 180,000 clones, of which roughly 90% were detected only once. Roughly 0.23% of the sample rests with the top ten.

The sample originates from a study of cytomegalovirus exposure and HLA in healthy donors (dated by TCRdb to 2017 to 2019). Broadly, across the study: In an earlier analysis of about 560 of the donors, around 290 Gb of sequence data and 100 million or so unique TCR beta sequences from roughly 190 million T cells were reported. All discovery cohort repertoires had been generated on a single sequencing platform. To study patterns of TCR occurrence, a later analysis re-analyzed previously published TCR beta repertoires from around 670 donors and added high-resolution HLA genotyping. HLA typing covered class I and class II loci at four-digit resolution. Among about 400 genotyped donors of the cohort, an average of around 250,000 unique TCR beta nucleotide sequences was sequenced per donor, of which 15% to 20% were non-productive. Using immunosequencing, the study profiled T cell repertoires from fewer than 850 subjects and related those repertoires to cytomegalovirus serostatus. A separate validation cohort of 100 to 150 different subjects was used in addition to the 666-subject first cohort. The study aimed to test whether signatures of past pathogen exposure could be identified by cataloging public T cell receptors. The number of donors typed differed by locus, with roughly 629-640 for A, B, C, DRB1 and DQB1, roughly 550 for DQA1, approximately 580 for DPA1, and under 490 for DPB1. An earlier analysis of 587 of the donors applied high-throughput TCR beta sequencing to assess whether each TCR beta V gene segment acted as functional or pseudogenic. Among the roughly 400 genotyped donors, around 79% belonged to the genetic ancestry cluster associated with self-reported Caucasian donors. The study combined high-throughput TCR immunosequencing, statistical association of individual TCRs with disease status, and machine learning to predict cytomegalovirus infection status. Alongside the repertoire data, information on donor age, sex, ethnicity and CMV serostatus was compiled. An early release that covered about 600 HLA-typed donors contained about 300 gigabases of sequencing data and 85 million to 100 million unique TCR sequences. A few DR-DQ haplotypes were treated as single units for association and clustering because of strong linkage in the cohort. A later genetic analysis used genome-wide SNP genotypes for about 60% of the 666 donors, treating that subset as a discovery cohort. The later analysis used no new phenotypic data to find candidate immune exposures, relying instead on TCR beta sequences and their occurrence across donors.

The cohort consisted of hundreds of healthy bone marrow donors. At the time of sampling, every cohort member was nominally healthy, though immune exposures that went unrecorded were likely present. The donor tested CMV seronegative and was one of the 352 seronegative cohort members. Each donor provided a peripheral blood sample, and peripheral blood mononuclear cells were used for TCR beta sequencing. Genomic DNA extraction from the blood cell samples was performed with the Qiagen DNeasy Blood Extraction Kit. The investigation overall reported the following: The study gave a list of about 160 TCR beta chains associated with cytomegalovirus. A cluster of highly shared sequence variants was judged likely to represent a technical artifact of the sequencing pipeline. A further reported finding was that TCR beta sequences accurately predicted the HLA-A and HLA-B alleles for most subjects in the first cohort. Correlated functional status among segregating V segments might be attributable to linkage disequilibrium, but an unknown experimental factor could not be ruled out. Only TCR beta chains were sequenced in this cohort, and the absence of alpha or paired-chain data limited detectable features. Assigning TCR associations to individual alleles was difficult when HLA alleles, especially DR and DQ, strongly co-occurred. Because the 87-base-pair reads could not distinguish some IMGT-functional V segments, including TRBV6-2 and TRBV6-3, those segments were excluded. For the cohort, immune exposure information was limited to CMV serostatus. In both the original and validation cohorts, the classifier was reported to diagnose cytomegalovirus status with high specificity and sensitivity. In vitro tests confirmed that a few of the cytomegalovirus-associated TCR beta chains recognize cytomegalovirus antigens. Compared with the roughly 700-donor mean, donors in an Asian-associated ancestry cluster had fewer N-insertions in productive TCRs, according to a later genetic analysis. According to the authors, the approach could potentially be generalized to other disease states and immunological phenotypes. Because HLA typing was unavailable for some donors at each locus, only the typed subset was used in association tests. In a later analysis, around 15,000 TCR beta sequences were associated with specific HLA alleles at a false discovery rate of 0.05. According to a later analysis, most CMV-associated TCR beta chains appeared to be HLA-restricted, and the HLA associations seemed to be driven largely by CMV exposure. In a later analysis, HLA-associated TCR beta chains showed more clonal expansion and lower generation probabilities than non-associated chains that were equally common. In a later genetic analysis, a missense DCLRE1C variant was associated with V-gene and J-gene trimming of TCR beta chains, and the association was replicated in an independent cohort. Presence/absence analyses assumed roughly uniform sequencing depth across donors, an assumption that may not hold. While some public TCRs were present in many individuals, most TCR sequences turned up only very rarely across donors. Several of the top co-occurrence clusters appeared to be linked to parvovirus B19, influenza, CMV and Epstein-Barr virus, according to a later analysis. Because counts were too low, approximately 18 rarely observed V segments, including chromosome 9 orphons, were excluded from the earlier analysis of 587 of the donors. In an earlier analysis of about 600 of the donors, most TCR beta V segments appeared in productive rearrangements about 87% or about 30% of the time, broadly matching IMGT annotations. A later analysis found that TCR association rates varied across HLA loci, with DRB1 alleles showing the most associated TCRs and HLA-C alleles the fewest.

V and J are truncated by 1 base and 4 bases respectively, leaving an intervening sequence of 11 bases. From its cysteine to its phenylalanine, the CDR3 spans 14 amino acids. Solely the CDR3 DNA is kept, with 42 bases framed from the first base. The germline V gene (reference sequence) sets CDR1 to MNHNY and CDR2 to SVGAGI. The chain joins TRBV6-6 to TRBJ2-7; a tentative D call is TRBD2 (6 bases match). Sequencing used PBMCs. The receptor was derived from a girl less than two years old in good health and CMV-seronegative. The DNA reads TGTGCCAGCAGTTACTGGGGGGAGCTGTACGAGCAGTACTTC. This translates into CASSYWGELYEQYF.